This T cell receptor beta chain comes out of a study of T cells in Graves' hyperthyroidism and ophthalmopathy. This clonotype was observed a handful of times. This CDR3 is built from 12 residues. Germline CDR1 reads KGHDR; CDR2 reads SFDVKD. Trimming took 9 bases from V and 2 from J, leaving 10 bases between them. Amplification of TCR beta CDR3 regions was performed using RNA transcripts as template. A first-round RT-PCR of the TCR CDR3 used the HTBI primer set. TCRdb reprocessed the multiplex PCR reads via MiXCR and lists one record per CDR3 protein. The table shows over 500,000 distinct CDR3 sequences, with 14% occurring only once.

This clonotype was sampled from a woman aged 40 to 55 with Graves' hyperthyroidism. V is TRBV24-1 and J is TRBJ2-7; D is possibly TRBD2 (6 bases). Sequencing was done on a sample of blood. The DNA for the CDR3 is TGTGCCACCTCGGCGGGAACCTACGAGCAGTACTTC. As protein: CATSAGTYEQYF.